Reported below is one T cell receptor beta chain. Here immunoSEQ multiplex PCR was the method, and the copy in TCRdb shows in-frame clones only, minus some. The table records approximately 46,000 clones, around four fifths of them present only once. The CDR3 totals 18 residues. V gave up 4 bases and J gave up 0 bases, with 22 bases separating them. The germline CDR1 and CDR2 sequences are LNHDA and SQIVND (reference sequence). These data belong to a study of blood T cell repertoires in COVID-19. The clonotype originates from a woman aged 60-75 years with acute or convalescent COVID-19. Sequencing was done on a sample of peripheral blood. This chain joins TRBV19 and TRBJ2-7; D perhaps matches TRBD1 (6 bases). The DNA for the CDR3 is TGTGCCAGTAGTAACCACGGGACACATATACTGAACTCCTACGAGCAGTACTTC. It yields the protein CASSNHGTHILNSYEQYF.